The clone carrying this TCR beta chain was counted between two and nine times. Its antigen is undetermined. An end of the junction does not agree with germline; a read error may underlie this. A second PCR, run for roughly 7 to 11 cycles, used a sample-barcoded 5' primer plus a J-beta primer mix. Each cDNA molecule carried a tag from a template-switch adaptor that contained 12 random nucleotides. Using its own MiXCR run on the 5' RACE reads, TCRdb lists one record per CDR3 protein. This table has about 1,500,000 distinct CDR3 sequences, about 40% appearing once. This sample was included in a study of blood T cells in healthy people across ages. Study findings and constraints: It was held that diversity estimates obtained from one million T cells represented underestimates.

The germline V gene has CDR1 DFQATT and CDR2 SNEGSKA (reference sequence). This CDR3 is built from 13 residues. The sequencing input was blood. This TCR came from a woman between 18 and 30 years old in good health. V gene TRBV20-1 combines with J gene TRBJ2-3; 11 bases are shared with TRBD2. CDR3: CSASLAGGDMQYF. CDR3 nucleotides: TGCAGTGCTAGCCTAGCGGGGGGCGATATGCAGTATTTT.